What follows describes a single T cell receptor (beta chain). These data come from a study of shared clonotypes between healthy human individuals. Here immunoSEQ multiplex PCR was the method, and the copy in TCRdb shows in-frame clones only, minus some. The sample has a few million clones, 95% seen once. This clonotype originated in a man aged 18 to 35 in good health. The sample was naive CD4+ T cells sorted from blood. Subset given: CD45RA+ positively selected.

For the CDR3, the DNA is TGCGCCAGCAGCCAAGATATGACAGGGAACAATGAGCAGTTCTTC. It is translated as CASSQDMTGNNEQFF. The V call is TRBV4-1, the J call TRBJ2-1, with 7 bases aligning to TRBD1. V shed 0 bases and J 5 bases; nucleotides not matched to a gene: 4. Germline V gives CDR1 MGHRA, CDR2 YSYEKL. There are 15 residues in the CDR3.